This TCR beta chain was documented in a study of radiotherapy plus CTLA-4 blockade in lung cancer. Sequenced by immunoSEQ multiplex PCR; TCRdb stores in-frame clones only, minus some. This sample has about 45,000 clones, with 70% to 80% found just once. Those with chemo-refractory metastatic non-small-cell lung cancer were treated with focal radiation combined with CTLA-4 blockade using ipilimumab. In this sample, this clone turned up once. The material sequenced was peripheral blood, taken from a patient treated with radiotherapy plus ipilimumab. This clonotype originated in a human donor with non-small cell lung cancer who had stable disease on radiotherapy plus ipilimumab.

The CDR3 reads CASVGQTGANVLTF. CDR3 DNA sequence: TGTGCCAGCGTGGGACAGACTGGGGCCAACGTCCTGACTTTC. The chain has TRBV18 and TRBJ2-6, with TRBD1 identical over 7 bases. V lost 8 bases and J lost 2; bases outside the gene matches: 3. CDR1 KGHSH and CDR2 LQKENI come from the germline V gene. The CDR3 covers 14 residues.